These 13 T cell receptor beta chains originate from one sample sequenced in a study of CD8+ T cells in alopecia areata. Treatment: oral pan-JAK inhibitor, 5-10 mg twice daily. Sequencing templates came from extracted RNA that was reverse transcribed into cDNA. Generated by immunoSEQ multiplex PCR, the TCRdb table keeps only in-frame clones and is missing some. This sample has 100,000 to 120,000 clones, with roughly 56% found just once. Sequenced material: CD4+ T cells sorted from blood, taken at week 24, from a patient treated with tofacitinib. The receptor set was obtained from a human donor with alopecia areata.

This clone was found once. This sequence joins TRBV15 and TRBJ2-5, with 8 bases aligning to TRBD2. The CDR3 runs to 16 residues. The J segment lost 2 bases and the V segment lost 2 bases, leaving 7 bases of the junction unmatched. Germline V gene lookup returns CDR1 LNHNV and CDR2 YYDKDF (reference sequence). This chain's CDR3 is CATSRNPGGTQETQYF. CDR3 DNA sequence: TGTGCCACCAGCAGAAACCCGGGGGGGACTCAAGAGACCCAGTACTTC.

The chain links TRBV27 to TRBJ1-4; the D is unclear. CDR1 is MNHEY, CDR2 SMNVEV, per germline (reference sequence). The CDR3 extends over 14 amino acids. With 5 bases removed from V and 4 bases from J, the gap between germline ends came to 11 bases. The CDR3 loop reads CASSIDGFNEKLFF. Here the CDR3 DNA reads TGTGCCAGCAGTATCGACGGCTTTAATGAAAAACTGTTTTTT.

The rearrangement joins TRBV6-6 to TRBJ2-7; no definite D call. Germline V gene sequence: CDR1 MNHNY, CDR2 SVGAGI (reference sequence). With 5 bases removed from V and 2 bases from J, the gap between germline ends came to 13 bases. This CDR3 has 14 amino acids. The CDR3 bases are TGTGCCAGCAGTACGGCTGGGCCTACCTACGAGCAGTACTTC. This encodes CASSTAGPTYEQYF.

This clone came up many times. V usage is TRBV7-2 and J usage is TRBJ1-2; the D gene is possibly TRBD1 (5 bases). The CDR3 totals 14 residues. V lost 5 bases to trimming and J lost 8 bases, with 18 bases between them. The V gene's germline CDR1 is SGHTA and CDR2 FQGNSA. The CDR3 nucleotides read TGTGCCAGCAGCACCGGGACGACGGAAGCGGGCTACACCTTC. The encoded protein is CASSTGTTEAGYTF.

The chain links TRBV5-1 to TRBJ2-1, with D maybe TRBD1 (5 bases). CDR1 is SGHRS and CDR2 is YFSETQ in the germline V gene. The germline V and J ends were trimmed by 4 bases and 3 bases, with 14 bases remaining between them. The CDR3 is made up of 15 amino acids. Here the CDR3 reads CASSPQVIGYNEQFF. The CDR3 DNA follows: TGCGCCAGCAGCCCACAGGTCATCGGCTACAATGAGCAGTTCTTC.

This chain uses TRBV4-2 with TRBJ2-3; TRBD1 matches 9 bases. This CDR3 is 16 amino acids long. The junction had 8 bases not matched to a gene; V was cut back by 3 bases and J by 4 bases. Germline V gene lookup returns CDR1 LGHNA and CDR2 YNFKEQ. The CDR3 spells CASSHAGTGYPDTQYF. CDR3 nucleotides: TGTGCCAGCAGCCATGCCGGGACAGGGTACCCAGATACGCAGTATTTT.

The chain uses TRBV29-1 and TRBJ1-2; D unresolved. Between the trimmed V and J ends, which lost 0 bases and 1 base, there was a span of 3 bases. The CDR3 contains 12 residues. Looked up from germline, CDR1 is SQVTM and CDR2 is ANQGSEA. CDR3 in DNA: TGCAGCGTTGAAGAACTTAACTATGGCTACACCTTC. As protein: CSVEELNYGYTF.

V usage is TRBV7-9 and J usage is TRBJ1-1; possible D gene TRBD1, 5 bases. V was shortened by 7 bases and J by 1 base, with 10 bases between the two germline ends. Germline V gene lookup returns CDR1 SEHNR and CDR2 FQNEAQ (reference sequence). The CDR3 is 13 residues long. The CDR3 DNA reads as TGTGCCAGCACGCTGACAGCGAACACTGAAGCTTTCTTT. It codes for CASTLTANTEAFF.

CDR3 DNA: TGTGCCAGCAGCCCCTCCGGGGAGCCCCAGCATTTT. This encodes CASSPSGEPQHF. The chain couples TRBV7-9 to TRBJ1-5; D remains ambiguous. V lost 5 bases and J lost 8, with 10 bases in between. This CDR3 is built from 12 residues. Germline V gives CDR1 SEHNR, CDR2 FQNEAQ (reference sequence).

The rearrangement links TRBV10-3 to TRBJ1-1; 8 bases match TRBD1. Germline V gene lookup returns CDR1 ENHRY and CDR2 SYGVKD. The V and J ends lost 6 bases and 7 bases, in that order; junction bases with no gene match: 7. The CDR3 is made up of 13 amino acids. Here the CDR3 DNA reads TGTGCCATCAGGAGGACAGGGATGAATGAAGCTTTCTTT. It yields the protein CAIRRTGMNEAFF.

This rearrangement joins TRBV4-1 to TRBJ2-5; 7 bases map to TRBD1. The CDR3 spans 16 residues. CDR1 and CDR2 (germline): MGHRA, YSYEKL. Trimming took 2 bases from V and 1 from J; bases not matched to a gene: 7. CDR3 sequence: CASSQPAGTAQETQYF. CDR3 DNA: TGCGCCAGCAGCCAACCCGCAGGGACAGCCCAAGAGACCCAGTACTTC.

The rearrangement links TRBV7-9 to TRBJ1-3; D not resolved. The V gene lost 5 bases and the J gene lost 0 bases, with 8 bases spanning the gap. CDR1 and CDR2 (germline): SEHNR, FQNEAQ (reference sequence). This CDR3 has 14 residues. This CDR3 is CASSGTGSGNTIYF. CDR3 in DNA: TGTGCCAGCAGCGGTACGGGCTCTGGAAACACCATATATTTT.

This rearrangement joins TRBV30 to TRBJ2-7; unclear D gene. V lost 1 base and J 2 bases, leaving 9 bases between the germline ends. CDR3 length equals 13 residues. Germline V gives CDR1 GTSNPN, CDR2 SVGIG (reference sequence). The CDR3 DNA reads as TGTGCCTGGAGTGCGTACCGACCCTACGAGCAGTACTTC. Amino acids: CAWSAYRPYEQYF.